Sequencing of this TCR beta chain was carried out in a study of blood T cells in healthy people across ages. Germline V gives CDR1 MNHEY, CDR2 SVGEGT. The CDR3 extends over 15 amino acids. Sample-barcoded 5' priming and a J-beta primer mix drove a second PCR of about 6 to 12 cycles. TCRdb processed the 5' RACE reads anew with MiXCR; each CDR3 protein has one entry. Of 600,000 or so distinct CDR3 sequences detected, around half appear once; the ten largest clones hold around 25%. This clonotype was picked up one time. The target antigen is unknown. Whole-study results and caveats: CMV infection status of these donors was not known.

The chain links TRBV6-2 or TRBV6-3 to TRBJ2-5; the D call may be TRBD1 or TRBD2 (5 bases each). The DNA end lines up better with TRBJ2-7; the J call may be wrong. Sequencing input: blood. This TCR derives from an elderly man in good health. The CDR3, as DNA: TGTGCCAGCAGTGTCCACCGGGACGGTCTCTACGAGCAGTACTTC. Residues: CASSVHRDGLYEQYF.